This T cell receptor beta chain stems from a study of T cells in Graves' hyperthyroidism and ophthalmopathy. It was RNA transcripts that yielded the amplified TCR beta CDR3 regions. The TCR CDR3 was amplified in a first-round RT-PCR using the HTBI primer set. TCRdb redid the calling of the multiplex PCR reads with MiXCR, one entry per CDR3 protein. The table has about 480,000 distinct CDR3 sequences, roughly a quarter seen once. The study, taken as a whole, reports: From stable hyperthyroidism, ophthalmopathy was separated by a 13 V-J model. Most thyroid clonotypes that were expanded above 0.001 also turned up in blood.

This clonotype was counted many times. Antigen: not known. Germline CDR1 MNHNS, CDR2 SASEGT. This CDR3 comprises 14 residues. Deletions cut 0 bases from V and 0 bases from J, with 2 bases between. The diagnostic basis comprised clinical symptoms, serum thyroxine and TRAb, thyroid ultrasound and orbital computed tomography. Isolation of PBMCs was performed on about 10 ml fresh peripheral blood. The sequenced sample was blood. The sequence came from a woman in her thirties with Graves' ophthalmopathy. The chain combines TRBV6-1 with TRBJ2-2; no clear D. CDR3 sequence (DNA): TGTGCCAGCAGTGAAGCCTCGAACACCGGGGAGCTGTTTTTT. Amino acids: CASSEASNTGELFF.